This T cell receptor (beta chain) was profiled in a study of neurological immune-mediated disorders. Findings and limits, study-wide: None of the CDR3 amino acid sequences of expanded clones were shared across subjects, and this suggested private repertoires in all groups.

5'RACE with 10-nucleotide random UMIs produced the cDNA. The output of every sequencing run, over 190 million TCR-beta sequences, came from 15-18 subjects. TCRdb passed the 5' RACE reads through MiXCR, listing each CDR3 protein once. The data hold about 25,000 distinct CDR3 sequences, with over 5.5% observed a single time. This clonotype appeared many times. Antigen: not known. CDR1 and CDR2 (germline): DFQATT, SNEGSKA (reference sequence). V was cut by 5 bases and J by 5 bases, with 16 bases left in between. The length of the CDR3 is 14 residues. This clonotype was obtained from a woman in her 40s in good health. This rearrangement joins TRBV20-1 to TRBJ2-1; the D gene is possibly TRBD2 (6 bases). The sequencing sample was made of PBMCs. The DNA for the CDR3 is TGCAGTGCTTGGAGGGCCCAAATTAACAATGAGCAGTTCTTC. Amino acid sequence: CSAWRAQINNEQFF.